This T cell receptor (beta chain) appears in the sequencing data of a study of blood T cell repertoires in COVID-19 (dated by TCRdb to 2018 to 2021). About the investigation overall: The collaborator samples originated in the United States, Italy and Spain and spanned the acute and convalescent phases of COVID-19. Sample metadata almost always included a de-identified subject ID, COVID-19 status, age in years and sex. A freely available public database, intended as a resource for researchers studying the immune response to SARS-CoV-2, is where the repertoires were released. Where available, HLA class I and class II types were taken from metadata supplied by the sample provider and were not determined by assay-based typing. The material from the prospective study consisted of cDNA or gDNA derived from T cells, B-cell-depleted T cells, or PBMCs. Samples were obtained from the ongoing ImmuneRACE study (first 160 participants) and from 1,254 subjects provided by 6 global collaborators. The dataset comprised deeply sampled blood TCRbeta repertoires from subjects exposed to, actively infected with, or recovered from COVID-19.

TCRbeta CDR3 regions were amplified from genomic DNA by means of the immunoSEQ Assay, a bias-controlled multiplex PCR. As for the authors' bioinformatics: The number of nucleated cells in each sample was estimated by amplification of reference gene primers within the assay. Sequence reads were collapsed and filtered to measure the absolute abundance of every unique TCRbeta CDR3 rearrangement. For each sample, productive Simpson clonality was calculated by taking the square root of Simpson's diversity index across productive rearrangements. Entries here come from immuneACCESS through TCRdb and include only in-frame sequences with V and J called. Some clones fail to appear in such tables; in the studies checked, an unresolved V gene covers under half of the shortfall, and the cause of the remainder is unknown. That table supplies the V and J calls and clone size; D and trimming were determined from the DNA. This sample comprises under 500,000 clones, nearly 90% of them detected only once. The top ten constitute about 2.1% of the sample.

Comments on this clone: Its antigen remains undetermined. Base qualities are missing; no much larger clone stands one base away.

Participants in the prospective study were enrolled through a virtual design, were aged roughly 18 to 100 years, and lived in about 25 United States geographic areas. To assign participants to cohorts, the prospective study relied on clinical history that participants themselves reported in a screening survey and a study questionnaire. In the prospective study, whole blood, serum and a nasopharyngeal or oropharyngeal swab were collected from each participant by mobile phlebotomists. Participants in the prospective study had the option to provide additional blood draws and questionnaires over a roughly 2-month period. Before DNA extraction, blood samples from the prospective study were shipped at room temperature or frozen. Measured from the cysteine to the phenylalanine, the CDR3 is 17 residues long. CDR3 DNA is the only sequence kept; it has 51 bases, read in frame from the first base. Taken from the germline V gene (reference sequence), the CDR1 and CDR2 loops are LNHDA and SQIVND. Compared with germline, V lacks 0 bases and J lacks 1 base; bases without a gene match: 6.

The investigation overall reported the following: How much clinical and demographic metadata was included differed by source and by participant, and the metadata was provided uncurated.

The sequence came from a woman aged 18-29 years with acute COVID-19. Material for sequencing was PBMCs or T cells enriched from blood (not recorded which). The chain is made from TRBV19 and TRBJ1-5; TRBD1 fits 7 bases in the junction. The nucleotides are TGTGCCAGTAGTATAGATCCGGCAGGGGGAAGCAATCAGCCCCAGCATTTT. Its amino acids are CASSIDPAGGSNQPQHF.